This TCR beta chain was found in a study of metastatic and nonmetastatic thyroid tumors. Background on the study: It was across blood and tumor or nodule tissue from malignant and benign thyroid patients that repertoires were compared. Overall study findings and caveats: Patients with malignant thyroid tumors reportedly had significantly higher TCR beta diversity than those with benign nodules, in blood and tumor.

Before thyroid surgery, none of the patients had received any treatment. The CDR3 consists of 10 residues. With 8 bases clipped from V and 9 bases from J, the junction kept 1 base outside the gene matches. Germline loops: CDR1 MNHNS, CDR2 SASEGT. In this sample, this clone turned up a few times. The antigen is undetermined. Original data processing: Differences in CDR3 between clinicopathological groups were drawn on to build a classifier intended to discriminate distant-metastatic papillary thyroid cancer patients. TCRdb re-called clones via MiXCR from the PCR reads. What appears here as the V and J calls and clone size reflects TCRdb's work, not the paper's. In the table there are some 14,000 clones, 32% of which are singletons.

The chain is built from TRBV6-1 and TRBJ2-1; 7 nucleotides agree with TRBD2. The clonotype comes from a female donor with papillary thyroid cancer or a benign thyroid nodule (not recorded which). Some clones in this sample may be carry-over from other donors' samples. The sequenced sample was tumor tissue. The CDR3 here is CASGGVEQFF. The CDR3 coding sequence is TGTGCCAGCGGGGGGGTTGAGCAGTTCTTC.